The entry below describes one TCR beta chain. Per the original methods: How many nucleated cells were present was estimated from reference gene primer amplification. Assay: immunoSEQ multiplex PCR; the TCRdb copy retains only in-frame clones and omits some. The DNA was the basis for D and trimming; V, J and clone size are from that table. The sample shows about 140,000 clones, 80% to 90% of them seen only once. The data were obtained in a study of blood T cell repertoires in COVID-19. Turning to the study itself: The samples span acute and convalescent COVID-19 from the United States, Italy and Spain. PBMCs, B-cell-depleted T cells, or T cells were the source of the cDNA or gDNA that made up the material.

Germline loops: CDR1 LGHNA, CDR2 YSLEER. J gave up 4 bases and V 1 base, and 6 bases lay outside the gene matches. The CDR3 sequence is 15 residues long. The chain has TRBV4-3 and TRBJ2-7, with 8 bases matching TRBD1. Material: peripheral blood. This receptor was identified in a woman in her sixties with acute or convalescent COVID-19. The CDR3 coding sequence is TGCGCCAGCAGCCAAGCCAGGGGGCCGATTTACGAGCAGTACTTC. This sequence encodes CASSQARGPIYEQYF.